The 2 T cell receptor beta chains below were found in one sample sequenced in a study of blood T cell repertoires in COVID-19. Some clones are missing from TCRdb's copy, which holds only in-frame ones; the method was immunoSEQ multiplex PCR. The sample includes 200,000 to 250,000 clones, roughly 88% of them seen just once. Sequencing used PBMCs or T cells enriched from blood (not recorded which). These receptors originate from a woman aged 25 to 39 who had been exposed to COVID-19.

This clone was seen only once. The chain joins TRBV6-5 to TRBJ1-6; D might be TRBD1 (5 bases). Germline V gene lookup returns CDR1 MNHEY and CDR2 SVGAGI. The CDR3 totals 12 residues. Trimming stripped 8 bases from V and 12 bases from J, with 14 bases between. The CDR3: CASEDTPKPLHF. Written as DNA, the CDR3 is TGTGCCAGCGAGGACACCCCGAAACCCCTCCACTTT.

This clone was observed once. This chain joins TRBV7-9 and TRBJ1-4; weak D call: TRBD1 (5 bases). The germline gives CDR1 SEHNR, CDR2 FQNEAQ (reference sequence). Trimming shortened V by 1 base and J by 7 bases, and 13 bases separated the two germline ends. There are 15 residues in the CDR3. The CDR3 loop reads CASSLGIGVLEKLFF. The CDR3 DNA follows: TGTGCCAGCAGCTTAGGAATAGGGGTACTTGAAAAACTGTTTTTT.